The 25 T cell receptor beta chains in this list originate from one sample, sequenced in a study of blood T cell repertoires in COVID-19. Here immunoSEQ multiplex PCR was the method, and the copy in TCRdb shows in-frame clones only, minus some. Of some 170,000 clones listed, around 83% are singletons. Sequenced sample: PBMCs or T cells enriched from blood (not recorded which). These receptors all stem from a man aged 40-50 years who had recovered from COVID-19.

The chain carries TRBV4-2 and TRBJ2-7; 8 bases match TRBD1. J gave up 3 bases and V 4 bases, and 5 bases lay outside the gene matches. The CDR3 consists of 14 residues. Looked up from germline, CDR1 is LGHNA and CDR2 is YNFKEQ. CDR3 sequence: CASSPGQGDYEQYF. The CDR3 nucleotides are TGTGCCAGCAGCCCCGGACAGGGAGACTACGAGCAGTACTTC.

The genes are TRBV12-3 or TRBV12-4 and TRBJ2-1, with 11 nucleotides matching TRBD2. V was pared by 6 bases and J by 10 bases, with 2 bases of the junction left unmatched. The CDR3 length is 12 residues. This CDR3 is CASSTSGREQFF. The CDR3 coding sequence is TGTGCCAGCAGCACTAGCGGGAGAGAGCAGTTCTTC.

The CDR3 spells CASSPGTDPSYEQYF. CDR3 nucleotide sequence: TGTGCCAGCTCACCAGGGACAGACCCGTCCTACGAGCAGTACTTC. V is TRBV18 and J is TRBJ2-7; TRBD1 matches at 7 bases. V trimming: 2 bases; J trimming: 1 base; junction bases outside the gene matches: 5. The CDR3 totals 15 residues. Germline V lookup: CDR1 KGHSH, CDR2 LQKENI. The variable domain in full, with the rest retrieved from reference TRBV18 and TRBJ2-7, is NAGVMQNPRHLVRRRGQEARLRCSPMKGHSHVYWYRQLPEEGLKFMVYLQKENIIDESGMPKERFSAEFPKEGPSILRIQQVVRGDSAAYFCASSPGTDPSYEQYFGPGTRLTVT.

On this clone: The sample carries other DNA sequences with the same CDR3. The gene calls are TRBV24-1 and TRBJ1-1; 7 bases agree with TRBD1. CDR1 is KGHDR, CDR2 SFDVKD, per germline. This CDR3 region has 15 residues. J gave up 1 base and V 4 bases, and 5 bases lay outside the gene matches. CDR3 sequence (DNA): TGTGCCACCAGTGACCCGAGGACAGGGAACACTGAAGCTTTCTTT. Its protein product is CATSDPRTGNTEAFF.

DNA of the CDR3: TGTGCCAGTAGTGTCCGCAGGGTGGGCGGCTACACCTTC. Protein product: CASSVRRVGGYTF. V usage is TRBV19 and J usage is TRBJ1-2, with a possible D match to TRBD1 (5 bases). V gave up 5 bases and J gave up 8 bases, with 15 bases separating them. The CDR3 runs 13 residues. Germline V gives CDR1 LNHDA, CDR2 SQIVND (reference sequence).

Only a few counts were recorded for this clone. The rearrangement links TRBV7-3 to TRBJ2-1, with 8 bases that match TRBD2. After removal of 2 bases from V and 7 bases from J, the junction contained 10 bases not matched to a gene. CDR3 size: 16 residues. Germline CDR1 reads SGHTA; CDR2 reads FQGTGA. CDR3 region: CASSLSERGYENEQFF. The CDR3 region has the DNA TGTGCCAGCAGCTTATCCGAGCGGGGGTACGAGAATGAGCAGTTCTTC.

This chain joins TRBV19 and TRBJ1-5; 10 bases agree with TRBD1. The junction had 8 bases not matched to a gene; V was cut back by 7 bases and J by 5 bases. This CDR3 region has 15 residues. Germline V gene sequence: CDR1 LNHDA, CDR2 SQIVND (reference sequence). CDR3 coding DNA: TGTGCCAGTACCTGGACAGGGGGACGGGATCAGCCCCAGCATTTT. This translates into CASTWTGGRDQPQHF.

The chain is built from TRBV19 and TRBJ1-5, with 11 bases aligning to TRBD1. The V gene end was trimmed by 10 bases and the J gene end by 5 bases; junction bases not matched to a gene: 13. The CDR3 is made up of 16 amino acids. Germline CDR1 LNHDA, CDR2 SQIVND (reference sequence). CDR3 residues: CATRRTGGRMDQPQHF. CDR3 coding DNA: TGTGCCACCCGACGGACAGGGGGCAGAATGGATCAGCCCCAGCATTTT.

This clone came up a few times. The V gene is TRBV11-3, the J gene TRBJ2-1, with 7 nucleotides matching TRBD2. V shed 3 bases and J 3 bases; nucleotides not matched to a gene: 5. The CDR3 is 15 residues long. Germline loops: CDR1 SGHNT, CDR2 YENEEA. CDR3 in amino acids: CASSFRLADYNEQFF. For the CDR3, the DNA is TGTGCCAGCAGCTTTCGGCTAGCGGACTACAATGAGCAGTTCTTC.

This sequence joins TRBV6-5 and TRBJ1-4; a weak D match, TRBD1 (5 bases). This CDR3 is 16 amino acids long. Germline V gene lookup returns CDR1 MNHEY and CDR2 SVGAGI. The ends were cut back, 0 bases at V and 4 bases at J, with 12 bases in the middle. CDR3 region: CASSYSIAGLNEKLFF. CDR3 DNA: TGTGCCAGCAGTTACTCGATCGCAGGGCTTAATGAAAAACTGTTTTTT.

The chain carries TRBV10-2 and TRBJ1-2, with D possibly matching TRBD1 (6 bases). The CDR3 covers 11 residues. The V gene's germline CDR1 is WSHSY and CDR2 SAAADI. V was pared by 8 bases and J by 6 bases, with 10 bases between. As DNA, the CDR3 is TGCGCCAGCGGACAGTATGATGGCTACACCTTC. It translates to CASGQYDGYTF.

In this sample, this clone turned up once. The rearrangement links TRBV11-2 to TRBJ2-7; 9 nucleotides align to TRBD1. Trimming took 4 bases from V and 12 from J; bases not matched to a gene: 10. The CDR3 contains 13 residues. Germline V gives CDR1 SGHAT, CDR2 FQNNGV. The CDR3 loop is CASSSNSGTGSYF. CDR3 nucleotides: TGTGCCAGCAGCTCTAACTCCGGGACAGGGTCGTACTTC.

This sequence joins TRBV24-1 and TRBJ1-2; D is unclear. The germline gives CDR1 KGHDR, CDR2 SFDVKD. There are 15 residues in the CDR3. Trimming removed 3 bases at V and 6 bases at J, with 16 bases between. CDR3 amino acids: CATSDTAETENGYTF. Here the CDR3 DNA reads TGTGCCACCAGTGATACGGCAGAGACGGAGAATGGCTACACCTTC.

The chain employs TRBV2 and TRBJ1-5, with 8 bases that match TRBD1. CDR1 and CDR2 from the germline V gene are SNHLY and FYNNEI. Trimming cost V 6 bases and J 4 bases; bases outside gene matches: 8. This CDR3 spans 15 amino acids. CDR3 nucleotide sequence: TGTGCCAGCAGAGAGACAGGGGAGAAGAATCAGCCCCAGCATTTT. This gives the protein CASRETGEKNQPQHF.

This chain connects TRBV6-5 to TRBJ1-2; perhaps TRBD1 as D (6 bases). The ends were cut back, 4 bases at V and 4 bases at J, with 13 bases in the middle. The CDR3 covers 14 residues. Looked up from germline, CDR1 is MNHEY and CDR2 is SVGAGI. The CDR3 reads CASSSGGAVYGYTF. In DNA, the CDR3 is TGTGCCAGCAGTTCCGGGGGGGCGGTCTATGGCTACACCTTC.

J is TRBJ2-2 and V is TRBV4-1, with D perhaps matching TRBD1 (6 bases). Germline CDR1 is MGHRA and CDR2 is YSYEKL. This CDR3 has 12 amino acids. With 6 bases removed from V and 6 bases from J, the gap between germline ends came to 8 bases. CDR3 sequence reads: CASRQGAGELFF. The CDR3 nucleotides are TGCGCCAGCAGACAGGGAGCCGGGGAGCTGTTTTTT.

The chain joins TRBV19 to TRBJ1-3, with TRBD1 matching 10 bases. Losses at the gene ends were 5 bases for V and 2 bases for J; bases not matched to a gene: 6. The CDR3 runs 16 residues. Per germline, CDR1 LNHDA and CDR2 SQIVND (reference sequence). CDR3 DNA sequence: TGTGCCAGTAGTGCTAGACAGGGGGCGGCTGGAAACACCATATATTTT. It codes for CASSARQGAAGNTIYF.

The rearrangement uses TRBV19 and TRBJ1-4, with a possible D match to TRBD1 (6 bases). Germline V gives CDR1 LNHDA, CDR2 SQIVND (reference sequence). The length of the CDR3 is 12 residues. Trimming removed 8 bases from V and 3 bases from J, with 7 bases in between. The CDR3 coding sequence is TGTGCCAGTGGACAGTCTAATGAAAAACTGTTTTTT. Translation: CASGQSNEKLFF.

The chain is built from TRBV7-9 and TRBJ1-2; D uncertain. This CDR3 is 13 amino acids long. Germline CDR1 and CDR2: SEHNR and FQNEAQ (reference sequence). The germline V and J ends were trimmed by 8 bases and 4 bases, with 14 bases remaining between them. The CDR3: CASGELGIYGYTF. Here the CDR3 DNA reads TGTGCCAGCGGGGAGTTGGGGATCTATGGCTACACCTTC. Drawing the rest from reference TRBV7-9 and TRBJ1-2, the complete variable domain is DTGVSQNPRHKITKRGQNVTFRCDPISEHNRLYWYRQTLGQGPEFLTYFQNEAQLEKSRLLSDRFSAERPKGSFSTLEIQRTEQGDSAMYLCASGELGIYGYTFGSGTRLTVV.

CDR3 nucleotides: TGTGCCATCAGTGCTAGTACTGGGGCCAACGTCCTGACTTTC. It encodes CAISASTGANVLTF. The chain couples TRBV10-3 to TRBJ2-6; D remains ambiguous. V gave up 4 bases and J gave up 2 bases, with 6 bases separating them. CDR3 size: 14 residues. Germline V lookup: CDR1 ENHRY, CDR2 SYGVKD.

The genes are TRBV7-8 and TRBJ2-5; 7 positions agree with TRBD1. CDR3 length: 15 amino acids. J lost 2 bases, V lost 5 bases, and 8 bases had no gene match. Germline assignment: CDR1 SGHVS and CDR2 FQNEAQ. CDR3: CASSLNPGQQETQYF. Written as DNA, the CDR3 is TGTGCCAGCAGCCTTAATCCGGGACAGCAAGAGACCCAGTACTTC.

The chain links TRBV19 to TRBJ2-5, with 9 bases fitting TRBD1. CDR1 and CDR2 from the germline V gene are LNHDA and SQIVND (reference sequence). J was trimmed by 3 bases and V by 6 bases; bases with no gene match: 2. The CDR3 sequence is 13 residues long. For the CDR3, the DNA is TGTGCCAGTAGCAGGACAGGGGAAGAGACCCAGTACTTC. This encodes CASSRTGEETQYF.

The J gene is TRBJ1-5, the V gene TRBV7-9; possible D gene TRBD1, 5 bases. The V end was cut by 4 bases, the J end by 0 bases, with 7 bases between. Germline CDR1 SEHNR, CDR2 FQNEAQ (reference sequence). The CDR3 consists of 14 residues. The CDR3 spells CASSSGGSNQPQHF. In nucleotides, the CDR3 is TGTGCCAGCAGCTCCGGGGGTAGCAATCAGCCCCAGCATTTT.

The CDR3 DNA reads as TGTGCCAGTAGTATAGTGGGCGAGCGGCGCTACGAGCAGTACTTC. Translation: CASSIVGERRYEQYF. This chain connects TRBV19 to TRBJ2-7, with a possible D match to TRBD2 (5 bases). The germline gives CDR1 LNHDA, CDR2 SQIVND (reference sequence). The V end lost 1 base, the J end lost 3 bases, and 13 bases lay between the germline ends. This CDR3 comprises 15 residues. The full variable domain, its missing parts supplied by reference TRBV19 and TRBJ2-7, is DGGITQSPKYLFRKEGQNVTLSCEQNLNHDAMYWYRQDPGQGLRLIYYSQIVNDFQKGDIAEGYSVSREKKESFPLTVTSAQKNPTAFYLCASSIVGERRYEQYFGPGTRLTVT.

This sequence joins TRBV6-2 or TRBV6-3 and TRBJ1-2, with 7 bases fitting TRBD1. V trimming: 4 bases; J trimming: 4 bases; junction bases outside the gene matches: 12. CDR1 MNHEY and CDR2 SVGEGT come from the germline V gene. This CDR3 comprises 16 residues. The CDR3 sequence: CASSFTTGERGYGYTF. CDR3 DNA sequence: TGTGCCAGCAGTTTTACAACAGGGGAGAGGGGCTATGGCTACACCTTC.